The clone carrying this T cell receptor (beta chain) was found once. Using immunoSEQ multiplex PCR, the repertoire was profiled, and TCRdb retains in-frame clones only, with some absent. The table includes 110,000 to 150,000 clones, 85% to 90% detected once. The germline gives CDR1 SGHVS, CDR2 FNYEAQ. V dropped 0 bases and J dropped 8; count of bases not matched to a gene: 6. The CDR3 is made up of 14 amino acids. This sample is drawn from a study of cytomegalovirus exposure and HLA in healthy donors. The receptor was derived from a woman younger than 35 in good health and CMV-seropositive. Sample: PBMCs. The gene calls are TRBV7-6 and TRBJ1-1; 7 bases are a match to TRBD1. CDR3 bases: TGTGCCAGCAGCTTAGCAGGGGGCGTATCAGAAGCTTTCTTT. Its protein is CASSLAGGVSEAFF.